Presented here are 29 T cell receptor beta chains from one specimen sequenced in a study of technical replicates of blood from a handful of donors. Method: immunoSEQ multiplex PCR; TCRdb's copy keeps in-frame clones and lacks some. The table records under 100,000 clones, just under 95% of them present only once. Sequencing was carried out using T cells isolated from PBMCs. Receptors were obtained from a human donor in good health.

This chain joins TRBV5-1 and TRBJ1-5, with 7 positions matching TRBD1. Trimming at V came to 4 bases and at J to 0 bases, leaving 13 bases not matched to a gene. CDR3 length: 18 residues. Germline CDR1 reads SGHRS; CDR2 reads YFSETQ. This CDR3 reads CASSPPGTDKHSNQPQHF. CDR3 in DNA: TGCGCCAGCAGCCCCCCCGGGACAGACAAGCATAGCAATCAGCCCCAGCATTTT.

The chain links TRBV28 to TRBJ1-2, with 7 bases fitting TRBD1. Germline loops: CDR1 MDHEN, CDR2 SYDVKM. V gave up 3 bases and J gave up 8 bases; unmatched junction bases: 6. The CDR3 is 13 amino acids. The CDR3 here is CASSFRDRGGYTF. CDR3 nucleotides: TGTGCCAGCAGTTTCCGGGACAGAGGGGGCTACACCTTC.

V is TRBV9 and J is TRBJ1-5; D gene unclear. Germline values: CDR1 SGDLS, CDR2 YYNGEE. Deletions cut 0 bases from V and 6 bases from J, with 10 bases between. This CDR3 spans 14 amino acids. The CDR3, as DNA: TGTGCCAGCAGCGTAGCCGAGGGCGGTCAGCCCCAGCATTTT. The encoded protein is CASSVAEGGQPQHF.

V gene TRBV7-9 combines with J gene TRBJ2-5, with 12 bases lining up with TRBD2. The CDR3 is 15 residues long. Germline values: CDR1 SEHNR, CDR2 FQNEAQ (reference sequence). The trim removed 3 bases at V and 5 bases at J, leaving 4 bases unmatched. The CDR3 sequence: CASSFGTSGSETQYF. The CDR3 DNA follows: TGTGCCAGCAGCTTCGGGACTAGCGGGTCGGAGACCCAGTACTTC.

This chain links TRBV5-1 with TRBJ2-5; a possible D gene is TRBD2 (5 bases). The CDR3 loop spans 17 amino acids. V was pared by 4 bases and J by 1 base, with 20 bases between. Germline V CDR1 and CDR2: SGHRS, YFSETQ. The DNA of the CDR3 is TGCGCCAGCAGCCCGAAATGGCCTCTAGCAACCCAAGAGACCCAGTACTTC. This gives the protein CASSPKWPLATQETQYF.

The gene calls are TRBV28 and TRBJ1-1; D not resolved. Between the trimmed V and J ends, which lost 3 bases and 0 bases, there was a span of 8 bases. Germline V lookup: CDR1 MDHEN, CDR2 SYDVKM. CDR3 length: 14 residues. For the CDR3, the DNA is TGTGCCAGCAGTTTTTGGCAGATGAACACTGAAGCTTTCTTT. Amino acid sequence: CASSFWQMNTEAFF.

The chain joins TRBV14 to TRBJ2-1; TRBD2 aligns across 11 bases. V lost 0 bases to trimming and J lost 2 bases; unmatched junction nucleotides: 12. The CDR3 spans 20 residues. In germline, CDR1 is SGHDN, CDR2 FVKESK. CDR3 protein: CASSQDLVSGRARAYNEQFF. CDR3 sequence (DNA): TGTGCCAGCAGCCAAGATTTAGTTAGCGGGAGGGCGCGGGCCTACAATGAGCAGTTCTTC.

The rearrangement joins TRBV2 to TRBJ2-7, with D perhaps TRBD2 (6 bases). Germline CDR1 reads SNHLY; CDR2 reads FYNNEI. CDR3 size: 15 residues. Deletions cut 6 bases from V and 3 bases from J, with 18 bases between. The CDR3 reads CASRVPGASNYEQYF. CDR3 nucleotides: TGTGCCAGCAGGGTACCGGGAGCTTCTAACTACGAGCAGTACTTC. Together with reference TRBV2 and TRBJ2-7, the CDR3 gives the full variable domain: EPEVTQTPSHQVTQMGQEVILRCVPISNHLYFYWYRQILGQKVEFLVSFYNNEISEKSEIFDDQFSVERPDGSNFTLKIRSTKLEDSAMYFCASRVPGASNYEQYFGPGTRLTVT.

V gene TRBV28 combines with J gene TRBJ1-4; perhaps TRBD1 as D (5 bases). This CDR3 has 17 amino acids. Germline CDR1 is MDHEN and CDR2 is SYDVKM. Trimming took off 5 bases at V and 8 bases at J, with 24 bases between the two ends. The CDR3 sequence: CASSRIRGTWGREKLFF. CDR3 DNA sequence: TGTGCCAGCAGTCGAATCCGGGGAACTTGGGGGAGGGAAAAACTGTTTTTT. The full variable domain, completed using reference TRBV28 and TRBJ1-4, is DVKVTQSSRYLVKRTGEKVFLECVQDMDHENMFWYRQDPGLGLRLIYFSYDVKMKEKGDIPEGYSVSREKKERFSLILESASTNQTSMYLCASSRIRGTWGREKLFFGSGTQLSVL.

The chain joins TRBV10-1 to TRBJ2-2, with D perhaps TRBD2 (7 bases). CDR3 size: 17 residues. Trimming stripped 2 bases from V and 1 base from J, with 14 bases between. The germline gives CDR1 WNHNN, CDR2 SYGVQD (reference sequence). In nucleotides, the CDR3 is TGCGCCAGCAGTGAGGGAGCGCGGGGGCTGAACACCGGGGAGCTGTTTTTT. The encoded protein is CASSEGARGLNTGELFF.

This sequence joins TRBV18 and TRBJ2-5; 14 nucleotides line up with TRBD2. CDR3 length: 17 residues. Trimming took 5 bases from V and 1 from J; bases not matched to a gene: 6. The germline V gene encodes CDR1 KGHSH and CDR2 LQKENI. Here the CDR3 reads CASSSTGLAGVQETQYF. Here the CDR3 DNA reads TGTGCCAGCTCATCGACGGGACTAGCGGGGGTCCAAGAGACCCAGTACTTC.

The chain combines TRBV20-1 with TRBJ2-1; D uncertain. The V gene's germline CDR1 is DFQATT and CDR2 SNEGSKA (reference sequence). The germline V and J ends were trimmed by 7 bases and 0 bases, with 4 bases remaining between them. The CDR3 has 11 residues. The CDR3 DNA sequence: TGCAGTGGGAGCTCCTACAATGAGCAGTTCTTC. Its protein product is CSGSSYNEQFF.

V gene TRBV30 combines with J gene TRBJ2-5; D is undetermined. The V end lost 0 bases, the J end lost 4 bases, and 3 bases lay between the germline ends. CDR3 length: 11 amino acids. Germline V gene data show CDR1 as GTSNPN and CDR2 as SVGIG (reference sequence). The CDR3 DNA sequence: TGTGCCTGGAGTGTAGCAGAGACCCAGTACTTC. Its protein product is CAWSVAETQYF. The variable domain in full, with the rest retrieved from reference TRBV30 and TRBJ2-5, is SQTIHQWPATLVQPVGSPLSLECTVEGTSNPNLYWYRQAAGRGLQLLFYSVGIGQISSEVPQNLSASRPQDRQFILSSKKLLLSDSGFYLCAWSVAETQYFGPGTRLLVL.

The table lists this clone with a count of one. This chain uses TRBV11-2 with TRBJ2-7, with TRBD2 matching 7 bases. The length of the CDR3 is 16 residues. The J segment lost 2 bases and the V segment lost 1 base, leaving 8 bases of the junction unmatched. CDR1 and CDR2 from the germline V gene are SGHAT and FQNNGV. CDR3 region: CASSLVTREAPYEQYF. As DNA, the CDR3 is TGTGCCAGCAGCTTAGTCACTCGGGAGGCCCCCTACGAGCAGTACTTC.

The CDR3 loop reads CASSLWRGVLVGELFF. As DNA, the CDR3 is TGTGCCAGCAGTTTATGGCGGGGGGTCCTGGTCGGGGAGCTGTTTTTT. The chain links TRBV28 to TRBJ2-2; 8 nucleotides match TRBD2. The CDR3 totals 16 residues. V lost 0 bases to trimming and J lost 7 bases; unmatched junction nucleotides: 7. The germline gives CDR1 MDHEN, CDR2 SYDVKM.

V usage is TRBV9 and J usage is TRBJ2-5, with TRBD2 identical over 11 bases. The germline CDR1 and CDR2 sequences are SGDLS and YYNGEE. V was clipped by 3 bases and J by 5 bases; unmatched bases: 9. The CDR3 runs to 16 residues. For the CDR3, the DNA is TGTGCCAGCAGCGCCTCTAGCGGGGGGCCTGGGGAGACCCAGTACTTC. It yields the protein CASSASSGGPGETQYF.

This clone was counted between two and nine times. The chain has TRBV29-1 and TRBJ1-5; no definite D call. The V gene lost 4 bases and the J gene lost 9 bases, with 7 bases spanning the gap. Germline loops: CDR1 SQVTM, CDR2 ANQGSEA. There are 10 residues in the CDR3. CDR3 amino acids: CSVVVPPQHF. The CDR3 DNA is TGCAGCGTTGTCGTTCCGCCCCAGCATTTT.

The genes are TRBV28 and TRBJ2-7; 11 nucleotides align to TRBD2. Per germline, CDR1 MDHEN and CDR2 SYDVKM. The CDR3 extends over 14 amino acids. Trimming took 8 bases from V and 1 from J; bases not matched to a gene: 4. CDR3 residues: CASGLAGHSYEQYF. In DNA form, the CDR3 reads TGTGCCAGCGGACTAGCGGGCCATTCCTACGAGCAGTACTTC.

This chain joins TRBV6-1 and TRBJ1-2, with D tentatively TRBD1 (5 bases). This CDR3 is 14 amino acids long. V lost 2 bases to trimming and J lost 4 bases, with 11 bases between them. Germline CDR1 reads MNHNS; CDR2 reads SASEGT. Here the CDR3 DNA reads TGTGCCAGCAGTGAACAGGGTTTCAGCTATGGCTACACCTTC. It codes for CASSEQGFSYGYTF.

The CDR3 spells CASSHRRGNTEAFF. CDR3 in DNA: TGTGCCAGCAGCCACCGCAGGGGGAACACTGAAGCTTTCTTT. The chain has TRBV14 and TRBJ1-1; TRBD1 might be the D (6 bases). The V gene's germline CDR1 is SGHDN and CDR2 FVKESK. The CDR3 consists of 14 residues. The V end was cut by 3 bases, the J end by 1 base, with 9 bases between. The full variable domain, in which reference TRBV14 and TRBJ1-1 provide the parts outside the CDR3, is EAGVTQFPSHSVIEKGQTVTLRCDPISGHDNLYWYRRVMGKEIKFLLHFVKESKQDESGMPNNRFLAERTGGTYSTLKVQPAELEDSGVYFCASSHRRGNTEAFFGQGTRLTVV.

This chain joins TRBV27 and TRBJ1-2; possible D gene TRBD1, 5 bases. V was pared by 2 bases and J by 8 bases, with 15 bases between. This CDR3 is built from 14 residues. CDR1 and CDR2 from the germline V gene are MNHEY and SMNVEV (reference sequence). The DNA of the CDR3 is TGTGCCAGCAGTTTAAATGGTGGAGGGGAAGGCTACACCTTC. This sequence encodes CASSLNGGGEGYTF.

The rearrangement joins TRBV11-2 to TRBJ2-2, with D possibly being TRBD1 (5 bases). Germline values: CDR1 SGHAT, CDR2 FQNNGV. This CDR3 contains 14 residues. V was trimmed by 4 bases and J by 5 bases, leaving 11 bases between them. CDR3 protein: CASSSNQGTGELFF. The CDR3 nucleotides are TGTGCCAGCAGCTCAAACCAGGGAACCGGGGAGCTGTTTTTT.

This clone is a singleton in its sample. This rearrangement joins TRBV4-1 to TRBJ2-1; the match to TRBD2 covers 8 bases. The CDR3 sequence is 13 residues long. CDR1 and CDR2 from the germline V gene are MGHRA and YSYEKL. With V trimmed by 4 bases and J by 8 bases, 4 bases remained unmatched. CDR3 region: CASSLFGGDEQFF. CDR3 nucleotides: TGCGCCAGCAGCCTTTTCGGGGGGGATGAGCAGTTCTTC.

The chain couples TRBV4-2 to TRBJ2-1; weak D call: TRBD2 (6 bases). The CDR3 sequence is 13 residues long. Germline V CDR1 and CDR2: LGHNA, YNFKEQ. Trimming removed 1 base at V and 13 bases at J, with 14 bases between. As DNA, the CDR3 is TGTGCCAGCAGCCAAGGGGACTCTCCGACTCAGTTCTTC. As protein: CASSQGDSPTQFF.

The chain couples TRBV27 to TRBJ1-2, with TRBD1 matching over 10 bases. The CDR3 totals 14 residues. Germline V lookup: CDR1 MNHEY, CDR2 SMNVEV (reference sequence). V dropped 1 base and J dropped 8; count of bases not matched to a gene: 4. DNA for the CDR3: TGTGCCAGCAGTTTATTGGGGACAGGGGAAGGCTACACCTTC. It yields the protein CASSLLGTGEGYTF.

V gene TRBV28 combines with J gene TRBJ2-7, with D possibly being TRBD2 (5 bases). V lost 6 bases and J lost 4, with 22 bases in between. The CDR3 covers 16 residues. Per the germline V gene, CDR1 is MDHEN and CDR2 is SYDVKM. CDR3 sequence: CASSTRALGVKYEQYF. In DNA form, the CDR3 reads TGTGCCAGCAGCACTCGAGCACTAGGAGTAAAATACGAGCAGTACTTC.

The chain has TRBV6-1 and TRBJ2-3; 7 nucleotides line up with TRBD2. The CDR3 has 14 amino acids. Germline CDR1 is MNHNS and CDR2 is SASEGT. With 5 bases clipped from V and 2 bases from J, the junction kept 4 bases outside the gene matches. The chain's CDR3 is CASSLSGYTDTQYF. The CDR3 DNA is TGTGCCAGCAGTCTTAGCGGGTACACAGATACGCAGTATTTT.

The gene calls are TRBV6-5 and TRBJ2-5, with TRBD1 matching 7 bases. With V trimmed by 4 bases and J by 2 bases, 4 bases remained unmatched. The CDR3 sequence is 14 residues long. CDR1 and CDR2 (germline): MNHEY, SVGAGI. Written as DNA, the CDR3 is TGTGCCAGCAGTTCCGGGACAGCACAAGAGACCCAGTACTTC. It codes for CASSSGTAQETQYF.

For the CDR3, the DNA is TGCGCCAGCAGTGATTTGACAGGGGGTCAGCCCCAGCATTTT. This gives the protein CASSDLTGGQPQHF. This chain connects TRBV10-2 to TRBJ1-5; 9 bases align to TRBD1. The germline V gene has CDR1 WSHSY and CDR2 SAAADI. V was clipped by 3 bases and J by 6 bases; unmatched bases: 3. The CDR3 loop spans 14 amino acids.